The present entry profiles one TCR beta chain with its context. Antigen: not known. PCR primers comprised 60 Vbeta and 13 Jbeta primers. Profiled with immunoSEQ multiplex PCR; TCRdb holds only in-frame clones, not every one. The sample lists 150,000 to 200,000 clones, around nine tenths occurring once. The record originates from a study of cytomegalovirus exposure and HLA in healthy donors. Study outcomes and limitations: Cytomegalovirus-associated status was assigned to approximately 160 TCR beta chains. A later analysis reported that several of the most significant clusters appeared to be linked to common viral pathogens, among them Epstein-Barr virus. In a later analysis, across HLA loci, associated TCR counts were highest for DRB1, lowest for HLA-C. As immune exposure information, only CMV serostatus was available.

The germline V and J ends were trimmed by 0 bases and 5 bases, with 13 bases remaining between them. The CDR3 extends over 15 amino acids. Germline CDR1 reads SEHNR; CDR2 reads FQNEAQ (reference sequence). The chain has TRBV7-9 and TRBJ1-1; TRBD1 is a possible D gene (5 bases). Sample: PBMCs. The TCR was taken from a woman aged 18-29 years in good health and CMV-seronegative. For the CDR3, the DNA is TGTGCCAGCAGCTTAGCTGGGCAGGGAAGGACTGAAGCTTTCTTT. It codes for CASSLAGQGRTEAFF.